This TCR beta chain was documented in a study of cytomegalovirus exposure and HLA in healthy donors. After removal of 5 bases from V and 0 bases from J, the junction contained 8 bases not matched to a gene. The CDR3 sequence is 16 residues long. Germline V CDR1 and CDR2: LGHNA, YSLEER. PCR used 60 Vbeta primers and 13 Jbeta primers. This table comes from immunoSEQ multiplex PCR, and its TCRdb copy is limited to in-frame clones, with some not included. Counted here are 100,000 to 150,000 clones, about 80% occurring once; the ten biggest clones make up roughly 1.9%. The sample consisted of PBMCs. This receptor was identified in a woman aged 45-65 years in good health and CMV-seronegative. The J gene is TRBJ2-3, the V gene TRBV4-3; the match to TRBD2 covers 7 bases. As DNA, the CDR3 is TGCGCCAGCAGCGCCGCGGCTAGCGGCAGCACAGATACGCAGTATTTT. This encodes CASSAAASGSTDTQYF.